The table lists the clone carrying this T cell receptor (beta chain) with a count of one. The antigen remains unidentified. The sample originates from a study of shared clonotypes between healthy human individuals. For the study at large: CD4 naive cells filled three plates per donor, CD4 memory three, CD8 naive two and CD8 memory one.

The method was immunoSEQ multiplex PCR; TCRdb's version includes in-frame clones alone and lacks a portion of them. Of around 1 million clones in the sample, 60% to 85% were seen once. General study points: Sequencing depth was predicted to influence how clonotypes are shared among donors.

Deletions cut 1 base from V and 5 bases from J, with 7 bases between. This CDR3 comprises 13 residues. Germline assignment: CDR1 LGHNA and CDR2 YSLEER. What was sequenced was memory CD4+ T cells sorted from blood. The subset is: CD45RA-negative fraction. The receptor was derived from a man between 18 and 35 years old in good health. The V call is TRBV4-3, the J call TRBJ2-3; no clear D gene. For the CDR3, the DNA is TGCGCCAGCAGCCAAGGTTGGGGAGATACGCAGTATTTT. Translated: CASSQGWGDTQYF.